This TCR beta chain was recovered during a study of shared clonotypes between healthy human individuals (TCRdb year 2020). The study in broad terms: A couple of women and a few men aged 18 to 49 years were included in the cohort. For each donor, CD4 naive and CD4 memory were each given three plates, CD8 naive was given two plates, and CD8 memory was given one plate. To estimate repertoire size and how much clonotype sharing occurs between individuals, the study deeply sequenced the blood TCR repertoires of a handful of healthy adults. To increase sequencing depth and limit assay-specific biases, TCR repertoire library preparation and sequencing were carried out by different laboratories using diverse techniques. Per donor, leukapheresis produced somewhere between about 0.8 and 9.5 billion PBMCs. General findings and caveats noted by the study authors: Only blood was sampled, and tissue TCR repertoires likely differ from those in blood. Naive subsets generally had larger estimated clonotype richness than memory subsets. The small number of donors limited the genetic and exposure-history diversity represented. Clonotypes shared by all four sorted-subset donors showed higher generation probabilities than non-shared clonotypes. Based on pairwise subsampling, the degree of clonotype sharing among donors was expected to be affected by sequencing depth. Approximately 5% of naive CD4, 3.5% of naive CD8, 2.3% of memory CD4, and less than 0.45% of memory CD8 clonotypes were shared across a few donors. Rarefaction of sorted-subset datasets indicated incomplete sequencing despite the large sequencing depth.

The donors were healthy, HIV-negative adults who had no recently reported acute infections or vaccinations. Only Caucasian adults living in Nashville, Tennessee, USA were represented among the donors. CD4+ T cells were enriched by magnetic negative selection, after which naive cells were positively selected on CD45RA and the negative fraction was taken as the memory subset. Blood was obtained by leukapheresis, after which PBMCs were separated by Ficoll-Histopaque density gradient centrifugation and cryopreserved in liquid nitrogen vapor phase. Analytical flow cytometry was used to check the purity and quantity of each magnetically sorted T cell population. Each sorted fraction had its genomic DNA isolated and then quantified by UV absorbance on a Nanodrop 2000c. Sequences LNHDA (CDR1) and SQIVND (CDR2) are obtained from the germline V gene (reference sequence). V and J lose 1 base and 3 bases, and a span of 17 bases separates them. The CDR3 contains 17 residues, cysteine and phenylalanine counted. CDR3 DNA is the only sequence kept; it has 51 bases, read in frame from the first base.

TCR CDR3 regions were amplified from genomic DNA by multiplex PCR using the deep immunoSEQ assay. For each cell subset, the extracted genomic DNA was distributed evenly across all wells of several immunoSEQ 96-well plates, and each plate served as one replicate. Each replicate PCR for sorted subsets received about 200 ng genomic DNA, equal to roughly 29,000 T cell genomes. Purified libraries were measured with a Qubit 3.0 fluorometer, size-checked on a Bioanalyzer 2100, and measured again with the KAPA Library Quantification kit. Every immunoSEQ 96-well plate was sequenced on a separate single-read 150-cycle Illumina NextSeq 550 flow cell. Concerning the study's data processing: The immunoSEQ output contained only junctional sequences without quality scores, so filtering could not match that applied to full-length reads. Sequences were annotated with PyIR, a Python wrapper for IgBLAST v1.9, using IMGT germline references to assign V/J genes and CDR3. Any read was removed if the V/J assignment was weak (E-value above 1e-6), the CDR3 was missing, or the read contained stop codons, out-of-frame junctions, or ambiguous translated residues. V3J clonotypes were defined by identical inferred V gene, J gene, and CDR3 amino acid sequence. Percentage overlap between repertoires was calculated by dividing the number of shared unique clonotypes by the size of the smaller repertoire. Richness of each repertoire was evaluated using RTK rarefaction, the Chao1 estimator, and Recon v2.1 estimates of unobserved clonotypes. Generation probabilities for all TCRbeta clonotypes obtained by the gDNA method from a handful of donors were computed using OLGA. Here the immuneACCESS table is served through TCRdb, limited to in-frame sequences with V and J called. Missing clones are a known gap in these copies; in checked studies unresolved V genes cover under half, and the rest lacks a known reason. V and J calls and clone size follow that table, whereas D and trimming were derived from the DNA. The sample includes approximately 1.4 million clones, with nearly 99% observed a single time. The ten largest clones capture about 0.42% of the sample.

Of note for this clone: The clone's antigen remains unknown. Base qualities are not at hand, and no much larger clone is one base apart.

Recombination joined TRBV19 with TRBJ2-3; the D segment cannot be called with confidence. The source material was naive CD4+ T cells sorted from blood. The sample's cell subset or site label, decoded: CD45RA+ positively selected. The receptor was isolated from a man aged 25-40 years in good health. The nucleotide sequence is TGTGCCAGTAGTATAGTGGGCTCCAGAGTCAGTACAGATACGCAGTATTTT. It is translated as CASSIVGSRVSTDTQYF.